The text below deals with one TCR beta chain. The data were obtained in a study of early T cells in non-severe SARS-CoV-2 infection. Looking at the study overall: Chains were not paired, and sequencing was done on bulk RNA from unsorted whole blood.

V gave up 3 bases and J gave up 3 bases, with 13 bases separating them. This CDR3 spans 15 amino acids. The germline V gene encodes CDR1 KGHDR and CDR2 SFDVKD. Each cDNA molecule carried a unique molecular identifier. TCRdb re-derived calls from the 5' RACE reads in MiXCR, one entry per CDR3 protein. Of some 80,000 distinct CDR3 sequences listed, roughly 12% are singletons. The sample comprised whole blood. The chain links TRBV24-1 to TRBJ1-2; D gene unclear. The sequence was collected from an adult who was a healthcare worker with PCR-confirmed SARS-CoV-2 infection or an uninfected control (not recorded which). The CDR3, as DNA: TGTGCCACCAGTGATCCCTCGTCCGGGGACTATGGCTACACCTTC. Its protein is CATSDPSSGDYGYTF.